The present T cell receptor (beta chain) was sequenced within a study of blood T cell repertoires in COVID-19. Authors' methods: Amplifying reference gene primers gave estimates of nucleated cell counts. Profiling relied on immunoSEQ multiplex PCR, and the TCRdb table lists in-frame clones only, not all of them. The V and J calls and clone size were taken over from that table, and D and trimming were inferred from the DNA. The table lists 60,000 to 75,000 clones, around 79% of them singletons. The trim removed 2 bases at V and 10 bases at J, leaving 5 bases unmatched. Germline V gene sequence: CDR1 MRHNA, CDR2 SNTAGT. The CDR3 extends over 13 amino acids.

The rearrangement links TRBV6-4 to TRBJ2-1, with 7 bases fitting TRBD2. Sequencing was performed on peripheral blood. The sequence derives from a man in his sixties with active or convalescent COVID-19. CDR3 DNA sequence: TGTGCCAGCAGTGACACAACTAGCGACGAGCAGTTCTTC. This encodes CASSDTTSDEQFF.